The clone carrying this T cell receptor (beta chain) was observed a single time. The data were obtained in a study of blood T cell repertoires in COVID-19. In the study overall: Material from acute and convalescent COVID-19 was sourced from the United States, Italy and Spain. Sources were T cells, B-cell-depleted T cells, or PBMCs; the material itself was cDNA or gDNA.

The length of the CDR3 is 14 residues. Germline V gives CDR1 SGHTA, CDR2 FQGNSA. The V and J ends lost 5 bases and 0 bases respectively, with 11 bases between them. Original processing notes: Scientists estimated how many nucleated cells there were by amplifying reference gene primers. Here immunoSEQ multiplex PCR was the method, and the copy in TCRdb shows in-frame clones only, minus some. That table is the source of V, J and clone size, and D and trimming were worked out from the DNA. The data show around 82,000 clones, with over 75% seen just once and more than 10% held by the top ten. Sequencing was carried out using peripheral blood. This clonotype was obtained from a man between 65 and 80 years old with active or convalescent COVID-19. The V call is TRBV7-2, the J call TRBJ2-7; a weak D match, TRBD1 (6 bases). In DNA, the CDR3 is TGTGCCAGCAGCATCTACAGGGACTCCTACGAGCAGTACTTC. It yields the protein CASSIYRDSYEQYF.